These 9 T cell receptor beta chains share one sample of origin, sequenced in a study of OX40 agonist ivuxolimab in advanced cancers. TCRdb keeps only in-frame clones here, not all; method: immunoSEQ multiplex PCR. The repertoire has some 66,000 clones, over 60% of them found once; the top ten carry over 1.5%. The material sequenced was CD4+ or CD8+ T cells sorted from blood, taken in a trial of the OX40 agonist ivuxolimab. The source is an adult with an advanced solid tumor such as melanoma, head and neck, liver or kidney cancer.

The chain recombines TRBV2 with TRBJ2-5; 7 nucleotides agree with TRBD2. V shed 6 bases and J 1 base; nucleotides not matched to a gene: 11. CDR3 size: 16 residues. The germline V gene has CDR1 SNHLY and CDR2 FYNNEI. The CDR3 loop is CASRGGSGNGQETQYF. The CDR3 coding sequence is TGTGCCAGCAGGGGCGGGAGCGGGAATGGCCAAGAGACCCAGTACTTC.

This rearrangement joins TRBV11-2 to TRBJ2-7; D is unclear. The CDR3 covers 12 residues. CDR1 and CDR2 (germline): SGHAT, FQNNGV. The V gene lost 7 bases and the J gene lost 5 bases, with 12 bases spanning the gap. Here the CDR3 DNA reads TGTGCCAGCATCGGACGATCGAACGAGCAGTACTTC. Protein sequence: CASIGRSNEQYF.

This chain uses TRBV6-6 with TRBJ2-5; TRBD2 matches at 10 bases. The trim removed 6 bases at V and 4 bases at J, leaving 8 bases unmatched. This CDR3 is 15 amino acids long. Germline CDR1 and CDR2: MNHNY and SVGAGI (reference sequence). The CDR3 sequence: CASSLASGGPETQYF. The CDR3 nucleotides are TGTGCCAGCAGCTTAGCTAGCGGGGGTCCAGAGACCCAGTACTTC.

As for this clone: Sequence at one end of the junction differs from germline and may be a read error. The J gene is TRBJ1-2, the V gene TRBV15; D is uncertain. This CDR3 contains 13 residues. Germline V lookup: CDR1 LNHNV, CDR2 YYDKDF (reference sequence). In nucleotides, the CDR3 is TGTGCCACCGGCAGAACATTATCTCATGGCTACACCTTC. Protein product: CATGRTLSHGYTF.

This CDR3 reads CASSLGPSTDTQYF. DNA of the CDR3: TGCGCCAGCAGCCTAGGACCTAGCACAGATACGCAGTATTTT. The V gene is TRBV5-1, the J gene TRBJ2-3, with D hard to call. The CDR3 totals 14 residues. Trimming removed 4 bases at V and 0 bases at J, with 9 bases between. Germline CDR1 SGHRS, CDR2 YFSETQ.

The CDR3, as DNA: TGTGCCAGCAGCCAACCAACTACTAGCAGGTCAGATACGCAGTATTTT. It specifies CASSQPTTSRSDTQYF. The chain combines TRBV14 with TRBJ2-3; maybe TRBD2 (6 bases). The length of the CDR3 is 16 residues. V was pared by 2 bases and J by 4 bases, with 16 bases between. Germline CDR1 reads SGHDN; CDR2 reads FVKESK.

The rearrangement uses TRBV2 and TRBJ2-3, with D possibly being TRBD1 or TRBD2 (6 bases each). Trimming left V 6 bases short and J 3 bases short, with 19 bases between. This CDR3 is 16 amino acids long. Germline CDR1 and CDR2: SNHLY and FYNNEI. CDR3 residues: CASRIGGSVRTDTQYF. CDR3 coding DNA: TGTGCCAGCAGAATCGGGGGCTCGGTTCGGACAGATACGCAGTATTTT.

The chain couples TRBV25-1 to TRBJ2-3; 7 nucleotides align to TRBD2. After removal of 4 bases from V and 4 bases from J, the junction contained 8 bases not matched to a gene. The CDR3 covers 15 residues. Germline lookup yields CDR1 MGHDK and CDR2 SYGVNS. The CDR3, as DNA: TGTGCCAGCAGTGCACCCGGGGGGTGGTCAGATACGCAGTATTTT. This translates into CASSAPGGWSDTQYF.

This clone was recorded a few times. The chain is built from TRBV19 and TRBJ2-3; D perhaps matches TRBD1 (5 bases). Trimming left V 3 bases short and J 0 bases short, with 28 bases between. This CDR3 spans 21 amino acids. The germline gives CDR1 LNHDA, CDR2 SQIVND (reference sequence). Written as DNA, the CDR3 is TGTGCCAGTAGTATGGCAGGGTCGACCTTTACCCGAACCACTAGCACAGATACGCAGTATTTT. Translating gives CASSMAGSTFTRTTSTDTQYF. The full variable domain, rest sourced from reference TRBV19 and TRBJ2-3, is DGGITQSPKYLFRKEGQNVTLSCEQNLNHDAMYWYRQDPGQGLRLIYYSQIVNDFQKGDIAEGYSVSREKKESFPLTVTSAQKNPTAFYLCASSMAGSTFTRTTSTDTQYFGPGTRLTVL.